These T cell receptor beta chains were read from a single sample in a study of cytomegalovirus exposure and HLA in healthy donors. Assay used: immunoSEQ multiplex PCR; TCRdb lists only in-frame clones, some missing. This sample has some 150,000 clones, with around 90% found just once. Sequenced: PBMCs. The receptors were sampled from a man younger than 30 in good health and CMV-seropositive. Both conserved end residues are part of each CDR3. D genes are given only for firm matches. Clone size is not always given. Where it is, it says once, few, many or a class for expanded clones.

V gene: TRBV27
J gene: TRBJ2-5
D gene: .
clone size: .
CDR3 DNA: TGTGCCAGCAGTGCCGATGGGGGGGGCGTCCAGACCCAGTACTTC
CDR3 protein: CASSADGGGVQTQYF

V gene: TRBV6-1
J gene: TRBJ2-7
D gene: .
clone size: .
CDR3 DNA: TGTGCCAGCGGACAGTCCTCCTACGAGCAGTACTTC
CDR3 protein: CASGQSSYEQYF

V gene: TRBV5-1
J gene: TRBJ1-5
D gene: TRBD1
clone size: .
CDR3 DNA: TGCGCCAGCAGCCCGACAGGGAAGGAGCAGCCCCAGCATTTT
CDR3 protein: CASSPTGKEQPQHF

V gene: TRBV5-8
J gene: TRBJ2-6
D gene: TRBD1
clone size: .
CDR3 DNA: TGTGCCAGCAGCTTGGTGGACAGGACCTACTCTGGGGCCAACGTCCTGACTTTC
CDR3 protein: CASSLVDRTYSGANVLTF

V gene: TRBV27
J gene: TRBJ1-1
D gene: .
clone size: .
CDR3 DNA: TGTGCCAGCAGTTTTGGACAGAACACTGAAGCTTTCTTT
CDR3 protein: CASSFGQNTEAFF

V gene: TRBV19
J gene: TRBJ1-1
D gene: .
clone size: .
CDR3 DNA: TGTGCCAGTAGTCCGGGACACCTGAACACTGAAGCTTTCTTT
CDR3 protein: CASSPGHLNTEAFF

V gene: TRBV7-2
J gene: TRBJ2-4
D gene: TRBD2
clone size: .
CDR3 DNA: TGTGCCACCCCGGGGGGGACTGTAGCCAAAAACATTCAGTACTTC
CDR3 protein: CATPGGTVAKNIQYF

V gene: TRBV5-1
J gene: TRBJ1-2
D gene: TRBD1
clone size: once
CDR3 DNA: TGCGCCAGCAGCTCCGACAGGGGATTCGATGGCTACACCTTC
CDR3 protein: CASSSDRGFDGYTF

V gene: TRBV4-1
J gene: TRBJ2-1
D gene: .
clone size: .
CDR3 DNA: TGCGCCAGCAGCCAATACCGCGGCCGGCGGGTCGATGAGCAGTTCTTC
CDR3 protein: CASSQYRGRRVDEQFF

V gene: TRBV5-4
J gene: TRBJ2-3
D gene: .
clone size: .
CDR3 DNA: TGTGCCAGCAGCTTGTCCCTAGTTGGCACAGATACGCAGTATTTT
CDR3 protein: CASSLSLVGTDTQYF

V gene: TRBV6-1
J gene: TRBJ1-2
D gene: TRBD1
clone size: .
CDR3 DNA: TGTGCCAGCAGTACACAGGGGGGCTATGGCTACACCTTC
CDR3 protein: CASSTQGGYGYTF

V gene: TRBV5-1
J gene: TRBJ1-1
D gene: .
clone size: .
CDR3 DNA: TGCGCCAGCAGCGTAGGGGGACCCGGGACTGAAGCTTTCTTT
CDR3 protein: CASSVGGPGTEAFF

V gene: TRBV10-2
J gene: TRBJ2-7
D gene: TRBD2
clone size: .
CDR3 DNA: TGCGCCATTTCGGGAGGGGGGCTAGCGGGGCGCTACGAGCAGTACTTC
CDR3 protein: CAISGGGLAGRYEQYF

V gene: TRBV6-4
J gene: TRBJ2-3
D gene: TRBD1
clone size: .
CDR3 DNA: TGTGCCAGCAGTGTAAATCAGGGGGCAGATACGCAGTATTTT
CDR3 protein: CASSVNQGADTQYF

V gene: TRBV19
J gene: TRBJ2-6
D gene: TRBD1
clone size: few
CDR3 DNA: TGTGCCAGTAGCAGGGGGTCTGGGGCCAACGTCCTGACTTTC
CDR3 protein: CASSRGSGANVLTF

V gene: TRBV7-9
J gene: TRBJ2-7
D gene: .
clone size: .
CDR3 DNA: TGTGCCAGCAGCTTCGTGGGAGGAGGCGAGCAGTACTTC
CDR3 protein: CASSFVGGGEQYF

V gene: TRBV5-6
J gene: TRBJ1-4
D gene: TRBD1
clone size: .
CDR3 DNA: TGTGCCAGCAGCTTGGCCCCAGACAGGGGATGGGGCGAAAAACTGTTTTTT
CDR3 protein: CASSLAPDRGWGEKLFF

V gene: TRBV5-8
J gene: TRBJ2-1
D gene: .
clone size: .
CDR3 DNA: .
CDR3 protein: CASSWGLGSLVF

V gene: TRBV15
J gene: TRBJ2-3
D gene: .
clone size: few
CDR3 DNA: TGTGCCACCAGCAGAGAACGGGGGGCCGTCGATACGCAGTATTTT
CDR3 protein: CATSRERGAVDTQYF

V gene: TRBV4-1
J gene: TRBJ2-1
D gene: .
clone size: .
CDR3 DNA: TGCGCCAGCAGCCAAGACAGCGTAAATCCAGTGGTCTTC
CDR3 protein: CASSQDSVNPVVF

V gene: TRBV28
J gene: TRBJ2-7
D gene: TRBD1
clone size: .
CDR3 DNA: TGTGCCAGCAGATTAGACAGGGGGCTTTACGAGCAGTACTTC
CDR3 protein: CASRLDRGLYEQYF

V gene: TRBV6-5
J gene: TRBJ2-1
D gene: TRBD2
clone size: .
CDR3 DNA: TGTGCCAGCAGTTCCGTAGCGGGAGAGTATAATGAGCAGTTCTTC
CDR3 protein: CASSSVAGEYNEQFF

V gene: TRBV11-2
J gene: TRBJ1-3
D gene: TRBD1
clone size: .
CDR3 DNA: TGTGCCAGCAGCTTTAGGACAGGGTCCGGAAACACCATATATTTT
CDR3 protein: CASSFRTGSGNTIYF

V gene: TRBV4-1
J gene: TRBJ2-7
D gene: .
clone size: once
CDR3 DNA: TGCGCCAGCAGCCTCCCGAGGGTTACAGGGACCTCCTACGAGCAGTACTTC
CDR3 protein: CASSLPRVTGTSYEQYF

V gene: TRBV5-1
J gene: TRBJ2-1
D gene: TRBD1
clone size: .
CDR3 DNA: TGCGCCAGCAGCTTGGTCAGGGGGCGCGATGAGCAGTTCTTC
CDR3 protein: CASSLVRGRDEQFF

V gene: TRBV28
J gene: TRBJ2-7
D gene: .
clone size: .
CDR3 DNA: TGTGCCAGCAGCGGGAACTACGAGCAGTACTTC
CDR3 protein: CASSGNYEQYF

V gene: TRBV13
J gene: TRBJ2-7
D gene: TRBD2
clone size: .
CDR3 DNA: TGTGCCAGCAGCCGCGTTGGGACTAGGAGCTCCTACGAGCAGTACTTC
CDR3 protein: CASSRVGTRSSYEQYF

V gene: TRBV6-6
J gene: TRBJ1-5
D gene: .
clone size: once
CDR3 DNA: TGTGCCAGCAGGGGAGGGTCGATCCAGCATTTT
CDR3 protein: CASRGGSIQHF

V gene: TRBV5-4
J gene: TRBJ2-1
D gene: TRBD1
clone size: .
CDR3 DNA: TGTGCCAGCAGCTTGGGGACAGGGGGCTACAATGAGCAGTTCTTC
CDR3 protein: CASSLGTGGYNEQFF

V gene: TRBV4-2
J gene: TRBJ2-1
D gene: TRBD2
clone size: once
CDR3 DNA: TGTGCCAGCAGCCTCCGGGATCTGGCGGGGGGCCATAATGAGCAGTTCTTC
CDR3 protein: CASSLRDLAGGHNEQFF

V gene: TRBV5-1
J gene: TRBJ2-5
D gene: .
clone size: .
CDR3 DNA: TGCGCCAGCAAACCTCGGGGAATTCTCCAAGAGACCCAGTACTTC
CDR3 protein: CASKPRGILQETQYF

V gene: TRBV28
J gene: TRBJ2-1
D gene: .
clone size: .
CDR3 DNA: TGTGCCAGCAGTTCCTCTGGTAGCTCCTACAATGAGCAGTTCTTC
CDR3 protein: CASSSSGSSYNEQFF

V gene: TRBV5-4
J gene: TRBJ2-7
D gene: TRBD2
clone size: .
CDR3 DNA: TGTGCCAGCAGCTTGAAGGGACTAGCGGGAGGGGAATCCTACGAGCAGTACTTC
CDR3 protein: CASSLKGLAGGESYEQYF

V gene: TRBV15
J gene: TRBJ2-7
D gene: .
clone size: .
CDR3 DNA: TGTGCCACCAGCAGAAAAGGGGGCGAGCAGTACTTC
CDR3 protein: CATSRKGGEQYF

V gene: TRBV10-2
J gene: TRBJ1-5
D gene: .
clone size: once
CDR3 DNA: TGCGCCAGCAGTGAGTATCAAGGGGTTTTCAATCAGCCCCAGCATTTT
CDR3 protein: CASSEYQGVFNQPQHF

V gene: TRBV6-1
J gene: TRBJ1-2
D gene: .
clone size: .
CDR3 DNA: TGTGCCAGCAGTGAAGGAGGCGTCGACTACACCTTC
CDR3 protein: CASSEGGVDYTF

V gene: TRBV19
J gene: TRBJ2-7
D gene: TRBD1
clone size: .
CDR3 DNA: TGTGCCAGTAGCTTGACAGGGTCCTTTTACGAGCAGTACTTC
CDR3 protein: CASSLTGSFYEQYF

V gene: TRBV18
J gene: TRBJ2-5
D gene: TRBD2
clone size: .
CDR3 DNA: TGTGCCAGCTCGCCGCTAGCGGGAGGGCCTGGACAAGAGACCCAGTACTTC
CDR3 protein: CASSPLAGGPGQETQYF

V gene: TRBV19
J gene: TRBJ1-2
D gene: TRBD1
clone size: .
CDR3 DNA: TGTGCCAGTAGTATATCATCGGACAGGGGATCCGGGCAAGGTTATGGCTACACCTTC
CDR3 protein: CASSISSDRGSGQGYGYTF

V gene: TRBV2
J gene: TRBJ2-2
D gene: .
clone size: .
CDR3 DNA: TGTGCCAGCAGCATTTCCCATCGGGGAGGAGACACCGGGGAGCTGTTTTTT
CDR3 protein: CASSISHRGGDTGELFF

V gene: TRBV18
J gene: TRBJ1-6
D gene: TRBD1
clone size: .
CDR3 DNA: TGTGCCAGCTCACTGGACAGGGCAAATTCACCCCTCCACTTT
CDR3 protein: CASSLDRANSPLHF

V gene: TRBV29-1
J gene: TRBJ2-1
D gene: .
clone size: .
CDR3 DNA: TGCAGCGTTGAAGCAGCACTATACAATGAGCAGTTCTTC
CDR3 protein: CSVEAALYNEQFF

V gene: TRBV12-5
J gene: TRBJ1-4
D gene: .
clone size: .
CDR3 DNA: TGTGCTAGTGGTTTGGGGACAGCTCGCGAAAAACTGTTTTTT
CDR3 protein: CASGLGTAREKLFF

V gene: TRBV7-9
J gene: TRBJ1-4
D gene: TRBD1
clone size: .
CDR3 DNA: TGTGCCAGCAGCCCACAGGGGGGTGGTGAAAAACTGTTTTTT
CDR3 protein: CASSPQGGGEKLFF

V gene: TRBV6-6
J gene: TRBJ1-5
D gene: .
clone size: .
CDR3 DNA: TGTGCCAGCAGCCCGAATCAGCCCCAGCATTTT
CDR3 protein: CASSPNQPQHF

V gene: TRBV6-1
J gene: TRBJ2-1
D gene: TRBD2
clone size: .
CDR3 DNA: TGTGCCAGCACCTGGGGACTAGCGGGGAGCAATGAGCAGTTCTTC
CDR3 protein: CASTWGLAGSNEQFF

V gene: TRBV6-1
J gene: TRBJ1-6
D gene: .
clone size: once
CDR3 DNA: TGTGCCAGCCCCAGGACAGATAATTCACCCCTCCACTTT
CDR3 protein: CASPRTDNSPLHF

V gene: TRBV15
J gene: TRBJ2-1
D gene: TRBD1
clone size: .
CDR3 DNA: TGTGCCACCAGCAGGGGACAGGGAATACATGAGCAGTTCTTC
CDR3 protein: CATSRGQGIHEQFF

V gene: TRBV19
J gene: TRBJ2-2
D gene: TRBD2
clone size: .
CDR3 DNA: TGTGCCAGTAGTATGAGACCGGGACTAGCGGGAGATCGGGCCGGGGAGCTGTTTTTT
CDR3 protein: CASSMRPGLAGDRAGELFF

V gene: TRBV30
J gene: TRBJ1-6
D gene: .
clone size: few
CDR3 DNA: TGTGCCTGGCAAGCGGGGGCCGGGTCACCCCTCCACTTT
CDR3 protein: CAWQAGAGSPLHF

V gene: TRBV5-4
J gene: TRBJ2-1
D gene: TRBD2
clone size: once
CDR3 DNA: TGTGCCAGCAGCACCGGGACTAGCGTCAGCTCCTACAATGAGCAGTTCTTC
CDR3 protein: CASSTGTSVSSYNEQFF

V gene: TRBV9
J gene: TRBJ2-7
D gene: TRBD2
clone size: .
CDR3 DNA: TGTGCCAGCAGCGTCGGAGCGGGAGGGCCGTACGAGCAGTACTTC
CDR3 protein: CASSVGAGGPYEQYF

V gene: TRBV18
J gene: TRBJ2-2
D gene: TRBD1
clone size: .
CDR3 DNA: TGTGCCAGCTCAGACAGGGGGAGCACCGGGGAGCTGTTTTTT
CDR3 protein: CASSDRGSTGELFF

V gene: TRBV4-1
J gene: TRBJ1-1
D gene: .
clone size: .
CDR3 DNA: TGCGCCAGCAGCCAGGGGCAGAAGAACACTGAAGCTTTCTTT
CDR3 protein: CASSQGQKNTEAFF

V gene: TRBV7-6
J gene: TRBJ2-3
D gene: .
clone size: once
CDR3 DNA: TGTGCCAGCAGCCCCTCGGGACTCCCAGATACGCAGTATTTT
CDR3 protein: CASSPSGLPDTQYF

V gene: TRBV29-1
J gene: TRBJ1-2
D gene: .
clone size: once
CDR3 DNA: TGCAGTTTCCGCACAGAAAACTATGGCTACACCTTC
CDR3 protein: CSFRTENYGYTF

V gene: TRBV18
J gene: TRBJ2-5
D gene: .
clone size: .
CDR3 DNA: TGTGCCAGCTCACCACCGAGGACAGAGGATCAAGAGACCCAGTACTTC
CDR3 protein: CASSPPRTEDQETQYF

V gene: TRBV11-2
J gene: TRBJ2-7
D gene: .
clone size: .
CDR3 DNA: TGTGCCAGCAGCTTAGGGGCAGACTACGAGCAGTACTTC
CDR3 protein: CASSLGADYEQYF